This T cell receptor (beta chain) is from a study of PD-1 blockade in classical Hodgkin lymphoma. Whole-study findings and limits: Sources of repertoire differences remain undefined, possibly disease activity or prior therapy. Newly diagnosed patients had baseline TCR diversity that was reportedly lower than that of healthy donors.

V lost 3 bases, J lost 1 base, and 6 bases lay in between. The germline gives CDR1 SQVTM, CDR2 ANQGSEA. The CDR3 consists of 12 residues. Repertoires were generated with immunoSEQ multiplex PCR, while TCRdb's copy carries only in-frame clones and drops some. The sample lists over 25,000 clones, 80% to 90% seen once, with roughly 6.2% in the top ten. Points on this clone: Its specificity is unknown.

Each of the patients experienced relapse following autologous stem cell transplantation, and their brentuximab vedotin exposure differed. The study isolated CD8+ T cells from thawed PBMCs by magnetic negative selection. This sample comprised CD8+ T cells from blood, obtained at baseline. The sequence came from a human donor with classical Hodgkin lymphoma. V gene TRBV29-1 combines with J gene TRBJ1-1, with D perhaps TRBD1 (5 bases). The CDR3 here is CSVEGGNTEAFF. The DNA of the CDR3 is TGCAGCGTTGAGGGGGGGAACACTGAAGCTTTCTTT.